This T cell receptor beta chain is from a study of blood T cells in healthy people across ages. The use of a sample-barcoded 5' primer and a J-beta primer mix characterized a second PCR of roughly 6 to 11 cycles. Each TCR beta cDNA got a 12-nucleotide random molecular identifier. One entry per CDR3 protein, called by TCRdb with MiXCR from the 5' RACE reads. Seen here are under 2 million distinct CDR3 sequences, about 35% observed once, and the top ten hold about 10%. Whole-study results and caveats: TCR beta diversity, measured per million T cells, fell in a roughly linear way with age.

Trimming removed 5 bases at V and 7 bases at J, with 14 bases between. Looked up from germline, CDR1 is MNHNY and CDR2 is SVGAGI (reference sequence). This CDR3 has 13 amino acids. As for this clonotype: The target antigen is unknown.

Input material: blood. This receptor was obtained from a woman in her twenties or thirties in good health. This chain uses TRBV6-6 with TRBJ2-5; D is unresolved. The CDR3 loop reads CASSPRTQTTQYF. The CDR3 DNA follows: TGTGCCAGCAGTCCAAGAACCCAGACGACCCAGTACTTC.